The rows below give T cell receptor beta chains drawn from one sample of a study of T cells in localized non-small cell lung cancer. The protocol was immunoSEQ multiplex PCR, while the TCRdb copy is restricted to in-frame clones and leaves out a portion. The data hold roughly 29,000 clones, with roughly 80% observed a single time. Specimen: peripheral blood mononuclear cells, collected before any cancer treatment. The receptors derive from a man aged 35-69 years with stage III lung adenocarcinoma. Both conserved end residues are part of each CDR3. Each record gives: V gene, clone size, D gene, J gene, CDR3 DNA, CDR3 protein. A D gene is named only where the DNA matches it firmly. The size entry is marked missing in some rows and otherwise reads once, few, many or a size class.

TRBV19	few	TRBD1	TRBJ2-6	TGTGCCAGTAGTATATCGGGACAGGGCGCAGCCTCTGGGGCCAACGTCCTGACTTTC	CASSISGQGAASGANVLTF
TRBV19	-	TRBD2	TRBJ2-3	TGTGCCAGTAGGACCTCACTAGCGGGAGGGAATACGCAGTATTTT	CASRTSLAGGNTQYF
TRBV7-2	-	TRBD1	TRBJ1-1	TGTGCCAGCAGCTTAGTTCTAGGGACAGGGACGAACACTGAAGCTTTCTTT	CASSLVLGTGTNTEAFF
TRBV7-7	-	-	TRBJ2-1	TGTGCTAGCAGCTTAGATCGGACAACCTACAATGAGCAGTTCTTC	CASSLDRTTYNEQFF
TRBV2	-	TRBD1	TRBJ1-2	TGTGCCAGCAGTGGGAGGCAGGGGGCTGATGGCTACACCTTC	CASSGRQGADGYTF
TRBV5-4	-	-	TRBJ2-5	TGTGCCAGCAGCTTGGCTGGACAGAGGGAAGAGACCCAGTACTTC	CASSLAGQREETQYF
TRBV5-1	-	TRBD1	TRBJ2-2	TGCGCCAGCAGCTTGAGGACAGGGGCCGGGGAGCTGTTTTTT	CASSLRTGAGELFF
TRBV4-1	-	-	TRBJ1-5	TGCGCCAGCAGCCAAGGGAGTGGGGTTGGGCAGCCCCAGCATTTT	CASSQGSGVGQPQHF
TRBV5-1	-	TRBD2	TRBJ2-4	TGCGCCAGCAGCTTGGGACTAGCGGGAGGGAACATTCAGTACTTC	CASSLGLAGGNIQYF
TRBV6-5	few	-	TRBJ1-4	TGTGCCAGCAGTTCGGCCAACCTTAAACTGTTTTTT	CASSSANLKLFF
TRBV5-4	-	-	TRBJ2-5	TGTGCCAGCAGGGTGCAGTCTAGTCGTAGGGAGACCCAGTACTTC	CASRVQSSRRETQYF
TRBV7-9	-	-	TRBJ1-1	TGTGCCAGCAGCTTAGCTGGCGAGTTGGTTTTTTTT	CASSLAGELVFF
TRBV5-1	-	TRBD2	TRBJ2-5	TGCGCCAGCAGCTTGACTAGCGGGAGGAGCCAAGAGACCCAGTACTTC	CASSLTSGRSQETQYF
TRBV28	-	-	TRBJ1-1	TGTGCCAGCAGTTTAGCTTCGAGGATCTCTGAAGCTTTCTTT	CASSLASRISEAFF
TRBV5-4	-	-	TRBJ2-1	TGTGCCAGCAGCGGAACAGGGAGATACAATGAGCAGTTCTTC	CASSGTGRYNEQFF
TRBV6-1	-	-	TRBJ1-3	TGTGCCAGCAGTGAAGCGCACATCAACCACTCTGGAAACACCATATATTTT	CASSEAHINHSGNTIYF
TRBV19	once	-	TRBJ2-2	TGTGCCACCGCTGGGGGAGGAACGAACACCGGGGAGCTGTTTTTT	CATAGGGTNTGELFF
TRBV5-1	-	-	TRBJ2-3	TGCGCCAGCAGCTTGAATTGGGGGACCAGCACAGATACGCAGTATTTT	CASSLNWGTSTDTQYF
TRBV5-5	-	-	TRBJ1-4	TGTGCCAGCAGCCAGAAAGGGGTCCGGAATGAAAAACTGTTTTTT	CASSQKGVRNEKLFF
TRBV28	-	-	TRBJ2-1	TGTGCCAGCAGTCCGAGTTGGGGTGAGCAGTTCTTC	CASSPSWGEQFF
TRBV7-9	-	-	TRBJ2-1	TGTGCCAGCAGCATGAGTTACAATGAGCAGTTCTTC	CASSMSYNEQFF
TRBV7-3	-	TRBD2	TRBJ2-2	TGTGCCAGCAGGATCTCTAGCGGGAGCGAAACCGGGGAGCTGTTTTTT	CASRISSGSETGELFF